This is a list of T cell receptor beta chains from one sample in a study of shared clonotypes between healthy human individuals. Libraries were prepared by immunoSEQ multiplex PCR; TCRdb keeps only in-frame clonotypes and omits some of them. This table has about 2,200,000 clones, 90% to 95% appearing once. Sequenced sample: naive CD8+ T cells from PBMCs. The receptors were sampled from a man younger than 30 in good health. Some clones in this sample may be carry-over from other donors' samples. Each CDR3 is given with its conserved first and last residue. The D gene is left open where the match is weak. Clone size is shown for a subset of rows, as once, few, many or a class of expanded clone.

V	size	D	J	DNA	CDR3
TRBV14	-	-	TRBJ1-5	TGTGCCAGCAGCCAGGGATCGGGTCAACAGCCCCAGCATTTT	CASSQGSGQQPQHF
TRBV29-1	-	-	TRBJ1-4	TGCAGCGTCTGGACAGCCGCAACTAATGAAAAACTGTTTTTT	CSVWTAATNEKLFF
TRBV5-1	-	-	TRBJ2-1	TGCGCCAGCAGCTTTAGGCTAGCGAAAAGTTCCTACAATGAGCAGTTCTTC	CASSFRLAKSSYNEQFF
TRBV27	few	TRBD2	TRBJ2-1	TGTGCCAGCAGCTATAGCGGGAGCTCCTACAATGAGCAGTTCTTC	CASSYSGSSYNEQFF
TRBV6-6	-	-	TRBJ1-4	TGTGCCAGCAGTCCTTCGATCCGTGGTGAAAAACTGTTTTTT	CASSPSIRGEKLFF
TRBV28	-	TRBD2	TRBJ2-7	TGTGCCATCCACCCACGGGGGGGGTCTGTAGGCGAGCAGTACTTC	CAIHPRGGSVGEQYF
TRBV19	-	TRBD2	TRBJ2-2	TGTGCCAGTAGTATTCCCCTCCTAGCGGGGGATCTCACCGGGGAGCTGTTTTTT	CASSIPLLAGDLTGELFF
TRBV27	once	-	TRBJ2-2	TGTGCCACGCTAGCCGCCCCCGGGGAGCTGTTTTTT	CATLAAPGELFF
TRBV28	-	-	TRBJ2-5	TGTGCCAGCAGCGAAGAGACCCAGTACTTC	CASSEETQYF
TRBV28	-	-	TRBJ2-7	TGTGCCAGCAGTCCATCTTCCTACGAGCAGTACTTC	CASSPSSYEQYF
TRBV11-1	-	-	TRBJ1-1	TGTGCCAGCAGCTCTGAAGGGTTTGAAGCTTTCTTT	CASSSEGFEAFF
TRBV19	-	TRBD2	TRBJ2-7	TGTGCCAGTAGTGCTAGCGGGCTTTACGAGCAGTACTTC	CASSASGLYEQYF
TRBV2	-	TRBD1	TRBJ2-7	TGTGCCAGCAGGGGGACAGGAGGCTACGAGCAGTACTTC	CASRGTGGYEQYF
TRBV6-6	once	-	TRBJ2-7	TGTGCCAGCAGTTACTATAGCCCTAGAGCCGAGCAGTACTTC	CASSYYSPRAEQYF
TRBV9	-	-	TRBJ1-5	TGTGCCAGCAGCGTAGATCCGGGTTGGAATCAGCCCCAGCATTTT	CASSVDPGWNQPQHF
TRBV4-1	-	-	TRBJ2-7	TGCGCCAGCAGCCTTGTTCTAGCGACCGCCTACGAGCAGTACTTC	CASSLVLATAYEQYF
TRBV27	-	TRBD2	TRBJ2-7	TGTGCCAGCAGTTTAGTGCTAGCGGGAGGCCTTCATCACGAGCAGTACTTC	CASSLVLAGGLHHEQYF
TRBV19	-	-	TRBJ2-7	TGTGCCAGTAGTATCACGCCCTTGGCGCACGAGCAGTACTTC	CASSITPLAHEQYF
TRBV7-7	-	-	TRBJ2-2	TGTGCCAGCAGCCAAATTGGCACCGGGGAGCTGTTTTTT	CASSQIGTGELFF